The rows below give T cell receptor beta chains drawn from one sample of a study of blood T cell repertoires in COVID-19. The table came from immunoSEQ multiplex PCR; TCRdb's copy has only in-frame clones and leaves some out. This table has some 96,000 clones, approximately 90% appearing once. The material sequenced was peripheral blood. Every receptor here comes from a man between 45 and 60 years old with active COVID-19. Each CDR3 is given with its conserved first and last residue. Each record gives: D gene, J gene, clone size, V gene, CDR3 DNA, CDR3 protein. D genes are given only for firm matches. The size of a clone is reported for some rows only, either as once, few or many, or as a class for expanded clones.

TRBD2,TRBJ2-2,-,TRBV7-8,TGTGCCAGCAGCCTGGGGACTAGCGGGACCGGGGAGCTGTTTTTT,CASSLGTSGTGELFF
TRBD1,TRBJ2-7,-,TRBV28,TGTGCCAGTCATCCCCTCGTCAATACCGGGACAGGGGACGAGCAGTACTTC,CASHPLVNTGTGDEQYF
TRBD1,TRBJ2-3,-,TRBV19,TGTGCCAGTAGACAGGGGCGCTCTGGCGGATCCACAGATACGCAGTATTTT,CASRQGRSGGSTDTQYF
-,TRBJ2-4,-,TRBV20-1,TGCAGTGCTAGTACCGGGTCTACCCAAAACATTCAGTACTTC,CSASTGSTQNIQYF
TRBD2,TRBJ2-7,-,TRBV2,TGTGCCAGCAGCCTGCGGGGATTTTCTAGCGGGGGGCCGCAGTACTTC,CASSLRGFSSGGPQYF
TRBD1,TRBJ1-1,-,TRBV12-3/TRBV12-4,TGTGCCAGCAGACAGGGGCGGCTCTATTCTGCTTTCTTT,CASRQGRLYSAFF
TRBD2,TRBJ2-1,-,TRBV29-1,TGCAGCTTGAGCGGGAGGGAGTCCTACAATGAGCAGTTCTTC,CSLSGRESYNEQFF
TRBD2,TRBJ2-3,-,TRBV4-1,TGCGCCAGCAGCCAAGAACTAGCGGGATCCCCGAATACGCAGTATTTT,CASSQELAGSPNTQYF
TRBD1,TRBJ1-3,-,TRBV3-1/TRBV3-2,TGTGCCAGCAGCCCGAGACAGGGCACTGGAAACACCATATATTTT,CASSPRQGTGNTIYF
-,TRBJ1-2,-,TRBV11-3,TGTGCCAGCAGCTCACAGGGCGCAGGCGACTATGGCTACACCTTC,CASSSQGAGDYGYTF
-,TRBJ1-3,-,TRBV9,TGTGCCAGCAGCACTAACAGAAACACCATATATTTT,CASSTNRNTIYF
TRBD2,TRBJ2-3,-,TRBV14,TGTGCCAGCAGCCAGCGCCGGACTAGCGGGCGCACAGATACGCAGTATTTT,CASSQRRTSGRTDTQYF
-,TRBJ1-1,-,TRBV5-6,TGTGCCAGCAGCTTGCCGGGGGGCCGGAACACTGAAGCTTTCTTT,CASSLPGGRNTEAFF
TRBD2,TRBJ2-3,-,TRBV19,TGTGCCAGTAGTATAGATCCGGGAGGGGCCCCAGATACGCAGTATTTT,CASSIDPGGAPDTQYF
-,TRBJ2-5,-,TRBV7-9,TGTGCCAGCAGCTTAGACCAGGGACTTAAAGAGACCCAGTACTTC,CASSLDQGLKETQYF
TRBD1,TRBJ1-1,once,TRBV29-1,TGCAGCGTTAGGGGGCAGAACACTGAAGCTTTCTTT,CSVRGQNTEAFF
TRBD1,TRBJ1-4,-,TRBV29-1,TGCAGCGTCTCAGGGGGGACTAATGAAAAACTGTTTTTT,CSVSGGTNEKLFF
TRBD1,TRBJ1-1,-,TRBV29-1,TGCAGCGTTGAAGACGCCGGACAGGGGGCACAAGCTTTCTTT,CSVEDAGQGAQAFF
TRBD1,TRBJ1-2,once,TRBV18,TGTGCCAGCTCACCACCGGCAGGGGGTACGACCCCTGCCTATGGCTACACCTTC,CASSPPAGGTTPAYGYTF
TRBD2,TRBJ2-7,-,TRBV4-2,TGTGCCAGCAGTCCGAGAGTCGGGGGGGGCTCCTACGAGCAGTACTTC,CASSPRVGGGSYEQYF
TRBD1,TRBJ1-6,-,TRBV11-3,TGTGCCAGCAGCTCTGGACAGGACTATAATTCACCCCTCCACTTT,CASSSGQDYNSPLHF
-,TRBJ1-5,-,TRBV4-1,TGCGCCAGCAGCCAGGGGTACAGGGTTAGCAATCAGCCCCAGCATTTT,CASSQGYRVSNQPQHF
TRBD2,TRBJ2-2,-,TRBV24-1,TGTGCCACCAGTGAACCTAGACTAGCGGGCGTAAGCACCGGGGAGCTGTTTTTT,CATSEPRLAGVSTGELFF
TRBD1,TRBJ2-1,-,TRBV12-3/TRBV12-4,TGTGCCAGCAGTTCGAGACAGGGGTCTGAGCAGTTCTTC,CASSSRQGSEQFF
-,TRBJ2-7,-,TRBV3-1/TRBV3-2,TGTGCCAGCAGCCTCGGGTACGAGCAGTACTTC,CASSLGYEQYF
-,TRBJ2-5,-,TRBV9,TGTGCCAGCAGCGTAGATGGGGGGGGGCCGCGGGAGACCCAGTACTTC,CASSVDGGGPRETQYF
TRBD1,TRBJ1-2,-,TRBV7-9,TGTGCCAGCAGCTTTTTCGGACAGGGGATGGATGGCTACACCTTC,CASSFFGQGMDGYTF
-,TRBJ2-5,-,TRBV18,TGTGCCAGCTCACCGGTTTCTAGCGCGACCCAAGAGACCCAGTACTTC,CASSPVSSATQETQYF
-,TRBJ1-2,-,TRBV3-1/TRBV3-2,TGTGCCAGCAGCCTTGGGGCAGCGGGCTACACCTTC,CASSLGAAGYTF
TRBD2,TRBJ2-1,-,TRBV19,TGTGCCAGTAGTAGTAGCGGGGGGGTTTACAATGAGCAGTTCTTC,CASSSSGGVYNEQFF
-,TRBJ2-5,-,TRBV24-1,TGTGCCACCAGTGACCGCGGCGGGGCTGAAGAGACCCAGTACTTC,CATSDRGGAEETQYF
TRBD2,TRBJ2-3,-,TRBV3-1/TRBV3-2,TGTGCCAGCAGCCCATCTAGCGGCAGCACAGATACGCAGTATTTT,CASSPSSGSTDTQYF
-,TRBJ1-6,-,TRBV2,TGTGCCAGCCTAATCCGGGGTGATTCACCCCTCCACTTT,CASLIRGDSPLHF
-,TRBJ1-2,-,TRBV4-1,TGCGCCAGCAGCCAACTAGACAGGACCCTCTATGGCTACACCTTC,CASSQLDRTLYGYTF
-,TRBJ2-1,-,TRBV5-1,TGCGCCAGCAGCTTGCTGGAGAGCTCCTACAATGAGCAGTTCTTC,CASSLLESSYNEQFF
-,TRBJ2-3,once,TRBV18,TGTGCCAGCTCACCCCAGGGGCGCACAGATACGCAGTATTTT,CASSPQGRTDTQYF
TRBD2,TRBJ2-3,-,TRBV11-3,TGTGCCAGCAGCTCCTCCACTAGCGGGGGGGGGACGCAGTATTTT,CASSSSTSGGGTQYF
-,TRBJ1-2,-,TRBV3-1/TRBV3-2,TGTGCCAGCAGCCAAGACGGTATCGAGCACTATGGCTACACCTTC,CASSQDGIEHYGYTF
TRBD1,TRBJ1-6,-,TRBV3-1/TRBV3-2,TGTGCCAGCAGTCCAGGGGGTTTGGATTCACCCCTCCACTTT,CASSPGGLDSPLHF